Each of the 3 T cell receptor beta chains below was sequenced from the same sample in a study of molecular identifiers for immune sequencing clone quantification. TCRdb ran MiXCR on the PCR reads and lists one entry per CDR3 protein. This table holds about 640,000 distinct CDR3 sequences, approximately 20% found once. The sample comprised naive CD8+ T cells from blood, with Jurkat cell RNA spiked in. Subset in this sample: FACS-sorted CD8+CD4-CCR7+CD45RA+ naive T cells. The receptors here all came from a human donor in good health. Some libraries in this study had Jurkat cell RNA spiked in.

There are many counts of this clonotype. The gene calls are TRBV7-8 and TRBJ1-1; D call uncertain. The CDR3 has 14 residues. V was pared by 0 bases and J by 5 bases, with 10 bases between. The germline V gene encodes CDR1 SGHVS and CDR2 FQNEAQ. In nucleotides, the CDR3 is TGTGCCAGCAGCTTAGCTTCAGGAGTTACTGAAGCTTTCTTT. This gives the protein CASSLASGVTEAFF.

This clonotype was detected ten times or more. The rearrangement links TRBV6-5 to TRBJ2-7; D is unclear. CDR3 size: 11 residues. V lost 2 bases to trimming and J lost 7 bases, with 6 bases between them. The germline CDR1 and CDR2 sequences are MNHEY and SVGAGI. CDR3 nucleotides: TGTGCCAGCAGTTACGGTATAGAGCAGTACTTC. Translated, it gives CASSYGIEQYF.

This clonotype was counted many times. V gene TRBV12-3 or TRBV12-4 combines with J gene TRBJ2-5; possible D gene TRBD2, 6 bases. The CDR3 runs to 16 residues. The germline V and J ends were trimmed by 6 bases and 5 bases, with 22 bases remaining between them. CDR3 bases: TGTGCCAGCAGCCGAGGGAGCGGGTGGCCATTTGAGACCCAGTACTTC. This codes for CASSRGSGWPFETQYF.